The 18 T cell receptor beta chains reported below all come from one sample, sequenced in a study of blood T cell repertoires in COVID-19 (dated by TCRdb to the early 2020s). Libraries were built with the immunoSEQ multiplex PCR assay. Entries here come from immuneACCESS through TCRdb and include only in-frame sequences with V and J called. Some clones fail to appear in such tables; in the studies checked, an unresolved V gene covers under half of the shortfall, and the cause of the remainder is unknown. A total of about 47,000 clones appear in this sample, about 81% of them only once. Roughly 13% of the sample rests with the top ten. Sequenced input: peripheral blood. The receptors were gathered from a human donor with acute or convalescent COVID-19. The donor label of this sample is uncertain.

The rearrangement joins TRBV7-8 to TRBJ1-2; D is possibly TRBD1 (5 bases). The V gene lost 4 bases and the J gene lost 0 bases, with 12 bases spanning the gap. This CDR3 has 15 residues. Germline lookup yields CDR1 SGHVS and CDR2 FQNEAQ. CDR3 nucleotide sequence: TGTGCCAGCAGCTCGACAGCAAATACTAACTATGGCTACACCTTC. This gives the protein CASSSTANTNYGYTF.

This clone was counted once. The chain employs TRBV6-2 or TRBV6-3 and TRBJ2-1, with TRBD2 matching over 8 bases. Germline CDR1 and CDR2: MNHEY and SVGEGT. The CDR3 has 13 residues. V lost 6 bases, J lost 4 bases, and 2 bases stayed unmatched. The CDR3 coding sequence is TGTGCCAGCAGGCCTAGCGGGTACAATGAGCAGTTCTTC. Translation: CASRPSGYNEQFF.

This clone has a handful of counts. The chain uses TRBV9 and TRBJ2-3, with TRBD2 matching over 9 bases. V lost 3 bases to trimming and J lost 6 bases; unmatched junction nucleotides: 8. CDR3 length: 15 residues. Germline CDR1 is SGDLS and CDR2 is YYNGEE. In DNA form, the CDR3 reads TGTGCCAGCAGCGCGCCGGGACTAGCAAGGGATACGCAGTATTTT. Its protein product is CASSAPGLARDTQYF.

The chain links TRBV7-2 to TRBJ2-7; 12 bases agree with TRBD2. The CDR3 is 18 residues long. Germline assignment: CDR1 SGHTA and CDR2 FQGNSA. The V gene end was trimmed by 0 bases and the J gene end by 4 bases; junction bases not matched to a gene: 10. Here the CDR3 reads CASSLAPSGGAILYEQYF. CDR3 DNA sequence: TGTGCCAGCAGCTTAGCACCTAGCGGGGGGGCCATCTTGTACGAGCAGTACTTC.

This clone was counted a few times. The chain uses TRBV30 and TRBJ1-1; 7 nucleotides line up with TRBD1. This CDR3 comprises 13 residues. V was pared by 5 bases and J by 1 base, with 4 bases of the junction left unmatched. The germline V gene has CDR1 GTSNPN and CDR2 SVGIG (reference sequence). CDR3 DNA sequence: TGTGCCTGGCAGGGACAGCCGAACACTGAAGCTTTCTTT. This sequence encodes CAWQGQPNTEAFF.

This clone was recorded only once. The rearrangement joins TRBV6-2 or TRBV6-3 to TRBJ2-2; 7 bases agree with TRBD1. With 6 bases clipped from V and 1 base from J, the junction kept 5 bases outside the gene matches. The CDR3 runs to 15 residues. Per the germline V gene, CDR1 is MNHEY and CDR2 is SVGEGT. The CDR3 coding sequence is TGTGCCAGCAGCCCGGGACAGATGAACACCGGGGAGCTGTTTTTT. Amino acids: CASSPGQMNTGELFF.

This clone was picked up a small number of times. The chain couples TRBV6-5 to TRBJ1-4; tentatively, D is TRBD1 (6 bases). The CDR3 is made up of 16 amino acids. The germline gives CDR1 MNHEY, CDR2 SVGAGI. V was clipped by 0 bases and J by 7 bases, with 15 bases between them. The DNA for the CDR3 is TGTGCCAGCAGTTACTCGGACGGGGGGGCGAGTGAAAAACTGTTTTTT. Amino acid sequence: CASSYSDGGASEKLFF.

The CDR3 loop is CASSITGGDYGYTF. DNA for the CDR3: TGTGCCAGCAGTATAACGGGGGGGGATTATGGCTACACCTTC. The rearrangement joins TRBV6-5 to TRBJ1-2; D might be TRBD1 (5 bases). Trimming removed 5 bases at V and 5 bases at J, with 15 bases between. The germline V gene has CDR1 MNHEY and CDR2 SVGAGI. The CDR3 loop spans 14 amino acids.

The CDR3 DNA is TGTGCCAGCAGCCCCACTAGCGGGGTAGAGACCCAGTACTTC. Protein sequence: CASSPTSGVETQYF. This chain links TRBV11-2 with TRBJ2-5, with 10 bases matching TRBD2. The germline V gene has CDR1 SGHAT and CDR2 FQNNGV. This CDR3 has 14 amino acids. V gave up 5 bases and J gave up 4 bases; unmatched junction bases: 4.

This clone appeared a few times. The chain links TRBV28 to TRBJ1-4; maybe TRBD1 (6 bases). Per the germline V gene, CDR1 is MDHEN and CDR2 is SYDVKM. V gave up 1 base and J gave up 10 bases, with 7 bases separating them. The CDR3 spans 12 residues. The CDR3 sequence is CASSLLGGKLFF. CDR3 DNA sequence: TGTGCCAGCAGTTTATTAGGGGGAAAACTGTTTTTT.

The rearrangement links TRBV6-1 to TRBJ1-3; no clear D. CDR1 MNHNS and CDR2 SASEGT come from the germline V gene. The CDR3 has 13 amino acids. Trimming pared 6 bases from V and 10 bases from J, leaving 16 bases between. The CDR3 protein is CASSGVQPPTIYF. The DNA of the CDR3 is TGTGCCAGCAGCGGAGTCCAGCCCCCAACCATATATTTT.

The chain uses TRBV6-4 and TRBJ1-5; D remains ambiguous. Germline values: CDR1 MRHNA, CDR2 SNTAGT. The V gene lost 7 bases and the J gene lost 5 bases, with 9 bases spanning the gap. The CDR3 is 12 residues long. The CDR3 sequence is CASTPVDQPQHF. CDR3 DNA sequence: TGTGCCAGCACCCCCGTAGATCAGCCCCAGCATTTT.

This chain connects TRBV10-3 to TRBJ1-2; 8 positions match TRBD1. The CDR3 has 15 residues. J lost 0 bases, V lost 0 bases, and 0 bases had no gene match. Germline values: CDR1 ENHRY, CDR2 SYGVKD. Here the CDR3 reads CAISESTGANYGYTF. The CDR3 coding sequence is TGTGCCATCAGTGAGTCGACAGGGGCTAACTATGGCTACACCTTC.

In this sample, this clone turned up a few times. The chain combines TRBV28 with TRBJ1-2; D gene unclear. The CDR3 extends over 12 amino acids. Per germline, CDR1 MDHEN and CDR2 SYDVKM. Deletions cut 3 bases from V and 5 bases from J, with 7 bases between. The CDR3 region is CASSFEGYGYTF. In nucleotides, the CDR3 is TGTGCCAGCAGTTTTGAGGGATATGGCTACACCTTC.

The chain has TRBV6-6 and TRBJ1-6, with D tentatively TRBD1 (6 bases). V was pared by 6 bases and J by 7 bases, with 16 bases between. CDR1 and CDR2 from the germline V gene are MNHNY and SVGAGI (reference sequence). There are 15 residues in the CDR3. The CDR3, as DNA: TGTGCCAGCAGATCCCCCCAGGGGCGAAATTCACCCCTCCACTTT. Amino acid sequence: CASRSPQGRNSPLHF.

In DNA, the CDR3 is TGTGCCAGCAGTGTAAGCACAGATACGCAGTATTTT. Residues: CASSVSTDTQYF. The rearrangement links TRBV2 to TRBJ2-3; no definite D call. The CDR3 is 12 residues long. Trimming pared 4 bases from V and 0 bases from J, leaving 2 bases between. Looked up from germline, CDR1 is SNHLY and CDR2 is FYNNEI.

This rearrangement joins TRBV7-9 to TRBJ1-1, with D tentatively TRBD1 (6 bases). CDR1 is SEHNR, CDR2 FQNEAQ, per germline (reference sequence). The ends were cut back, 3 bases at V and 4 bases at J, with 15 bases in the middle. This CDR3 contains 15 residues. The CDR3 nucleotides are TGTGCCAGCAGCTTGATCCAGGGGTGGATCACTGAAGCTTTCTTT. Amino acids: CASSLIQGWITEAFF.

CDR3 nucleotide sequence: TGTGCCAGCAGCTTGGTGGGACAGTCCTATGGCTACACCTTC. Translated: CASSLVGQSYGYTF. V gene TRBV5-6 combines with J gene TRBJ1-2; TRBD1 matches at 7 bases. Trimming removed 0 bases from V and 4 bases from J; junction bases left unmatched: 3. Germline CDR1 is SGHDT and CDR2 is YYEEEE. This CDR3 is built from 14 residues.